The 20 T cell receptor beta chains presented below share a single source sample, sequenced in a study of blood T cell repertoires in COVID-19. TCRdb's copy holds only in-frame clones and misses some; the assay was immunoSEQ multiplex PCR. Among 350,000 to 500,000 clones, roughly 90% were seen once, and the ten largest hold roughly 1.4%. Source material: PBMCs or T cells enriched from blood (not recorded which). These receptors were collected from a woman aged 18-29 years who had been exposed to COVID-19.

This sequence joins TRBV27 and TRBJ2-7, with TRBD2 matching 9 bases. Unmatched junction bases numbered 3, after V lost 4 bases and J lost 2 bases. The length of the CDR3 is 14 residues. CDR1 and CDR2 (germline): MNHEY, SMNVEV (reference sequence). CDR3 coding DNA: TGTGCCAGCAGTTGGGCTAGCGGGACCTACGAGCAGTACTTC. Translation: CASSWASGTYEQYF.

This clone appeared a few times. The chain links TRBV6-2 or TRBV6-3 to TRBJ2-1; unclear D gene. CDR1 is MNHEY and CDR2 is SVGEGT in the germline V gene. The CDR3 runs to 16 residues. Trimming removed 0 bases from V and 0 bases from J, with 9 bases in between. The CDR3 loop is CASSYSLGPSYNEQFF. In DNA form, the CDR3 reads TGTGCCAGCAGTTACTCCCTAGGCCCCTCCTACAATGAGCAGTTCTTC.

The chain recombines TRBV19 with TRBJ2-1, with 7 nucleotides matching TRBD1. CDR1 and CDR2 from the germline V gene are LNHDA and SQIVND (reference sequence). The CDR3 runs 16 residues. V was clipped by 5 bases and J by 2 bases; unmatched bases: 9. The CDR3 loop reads CASSSGQRTTYNEQFF. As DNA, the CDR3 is TGTGCCAGTAGTTCGGGACAGCGTACAACCTACAATGAGCAGTTCTTC.

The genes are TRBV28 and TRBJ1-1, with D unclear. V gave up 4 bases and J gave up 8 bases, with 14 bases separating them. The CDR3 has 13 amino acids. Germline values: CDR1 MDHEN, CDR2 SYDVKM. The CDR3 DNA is TGTGCCAGCAGTTCGCCGTCTATCTCGGAAGCTTTCTTT. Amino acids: CASSSPSISEAFF. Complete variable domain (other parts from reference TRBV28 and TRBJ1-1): DVKVTQSSRYLVKRTGEKVFLECVQDMDHENMFWYRQDPGLGLRLIYFSYDVKMKEKGDIPEGYSVSREKKERFSLILESASTNQTSMYLCASSSPSISEAFFGQGTRLTVV.

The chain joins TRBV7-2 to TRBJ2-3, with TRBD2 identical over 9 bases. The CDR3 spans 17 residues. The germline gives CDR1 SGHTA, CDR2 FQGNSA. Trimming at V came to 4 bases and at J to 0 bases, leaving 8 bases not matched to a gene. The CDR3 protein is CASSYKGLAGSTDTQYF. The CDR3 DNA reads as TGTGCCAGCAGCTATAAGGGGCTAGCGGGAAGCACAGATACGCAGTATTTT.

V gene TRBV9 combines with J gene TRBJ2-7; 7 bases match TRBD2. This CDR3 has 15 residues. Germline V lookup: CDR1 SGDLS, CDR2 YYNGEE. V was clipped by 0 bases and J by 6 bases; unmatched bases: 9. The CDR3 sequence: CASSVGAGAFSEQYF. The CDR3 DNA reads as TGTGCCAGCAGCGTAGGGGCGGGAGCATTCTCCGAGCAGTACTTC.

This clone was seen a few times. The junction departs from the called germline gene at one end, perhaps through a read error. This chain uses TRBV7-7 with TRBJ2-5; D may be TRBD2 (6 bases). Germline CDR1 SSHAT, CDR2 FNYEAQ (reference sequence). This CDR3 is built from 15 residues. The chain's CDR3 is CASSLEAGIQETQYF. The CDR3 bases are TGTGCTAGCAGCTTAGAGGCGGGGATCCAAGAGACCCAGTACTTC.

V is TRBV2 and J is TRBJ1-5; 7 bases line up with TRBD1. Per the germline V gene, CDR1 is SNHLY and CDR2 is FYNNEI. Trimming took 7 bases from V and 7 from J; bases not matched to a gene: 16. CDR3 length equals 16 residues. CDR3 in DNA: TGTGCCAGCAATCCCCGAGGGGGCAGGGATTGGCAGCCCCAGCATTTT. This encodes CASNPRGGRDWQPQHF.

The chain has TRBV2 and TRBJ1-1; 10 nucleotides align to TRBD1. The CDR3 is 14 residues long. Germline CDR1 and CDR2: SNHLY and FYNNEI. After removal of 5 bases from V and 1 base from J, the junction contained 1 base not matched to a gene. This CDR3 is CASSRQGANTEAFF. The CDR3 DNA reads TGTGCCAGCAGTCGACAGGGGGCGAACACTGAAGCTTTCTTT.

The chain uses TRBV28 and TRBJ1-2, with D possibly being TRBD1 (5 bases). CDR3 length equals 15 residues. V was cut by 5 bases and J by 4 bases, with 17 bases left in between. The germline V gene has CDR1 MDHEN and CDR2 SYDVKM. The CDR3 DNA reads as TGTGCCAGCAGTGAGGCAGGGAACTCCTTCTATGGCTACACCTTC. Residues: CASSEAGNSFYGYTF.

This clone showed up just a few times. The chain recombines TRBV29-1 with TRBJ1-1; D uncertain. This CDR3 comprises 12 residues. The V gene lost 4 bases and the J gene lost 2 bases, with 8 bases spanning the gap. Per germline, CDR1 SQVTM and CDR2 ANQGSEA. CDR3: CSVGRVNTEAFF. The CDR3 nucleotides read TGCAGCGTTGGGCGGGTCAACACTGAAGCTTTCTTT.

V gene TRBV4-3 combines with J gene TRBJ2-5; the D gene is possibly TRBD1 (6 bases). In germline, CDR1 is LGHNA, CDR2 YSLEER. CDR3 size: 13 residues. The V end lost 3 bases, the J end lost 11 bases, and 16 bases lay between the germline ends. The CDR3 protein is CASSQDPGQAQYF. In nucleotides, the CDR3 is TGCGCCAGCAGCCAGGACCCGGGACAAGCACAGTACTTC.

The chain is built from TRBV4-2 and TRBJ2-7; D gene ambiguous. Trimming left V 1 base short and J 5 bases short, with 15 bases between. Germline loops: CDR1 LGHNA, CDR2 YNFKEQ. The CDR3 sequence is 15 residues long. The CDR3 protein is CASSQGSAPPHEQYF. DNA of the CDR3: TGTGCCAGCAGCCAAGGTAGTGCACCCCCTCACGAGCAGTACTTC.

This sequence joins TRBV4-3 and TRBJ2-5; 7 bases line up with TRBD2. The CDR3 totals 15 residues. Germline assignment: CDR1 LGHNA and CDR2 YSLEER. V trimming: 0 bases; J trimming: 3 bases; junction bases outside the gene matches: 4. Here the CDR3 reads CASSQEAGFKETQYF. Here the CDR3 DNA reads TGCGCCAGCAGCCAAGAAGCGGGATTCAAAGAGACCCAGTACTTC.

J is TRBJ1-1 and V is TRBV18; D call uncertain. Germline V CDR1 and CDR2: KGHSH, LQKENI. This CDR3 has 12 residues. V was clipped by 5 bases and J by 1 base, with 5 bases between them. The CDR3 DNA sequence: TGTGCCAGCTCAGGGCAGAACACTGAAGCTTTCTTT. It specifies CASSGQNTEAFF. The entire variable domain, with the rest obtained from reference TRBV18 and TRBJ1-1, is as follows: NAGVMQNPRHLVRRRGQEARLRCSPMKGHSHVYWYRQLPEEGLKFMVYLQKENIIDESGMPKERFSAEFPKEGPSILRIQQVVRGDSAAYFCASSGQNTEAFFGQGTRLTVV.

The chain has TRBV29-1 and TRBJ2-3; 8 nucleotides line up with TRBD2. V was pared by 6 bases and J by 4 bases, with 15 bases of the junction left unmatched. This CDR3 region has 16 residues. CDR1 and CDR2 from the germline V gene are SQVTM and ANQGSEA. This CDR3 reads CSVTRGSGMHPDTQYF. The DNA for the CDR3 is TGCAGCGTAACGAGGGGTAGCGGGATGCATCCAGATACGCAGTATTTT.

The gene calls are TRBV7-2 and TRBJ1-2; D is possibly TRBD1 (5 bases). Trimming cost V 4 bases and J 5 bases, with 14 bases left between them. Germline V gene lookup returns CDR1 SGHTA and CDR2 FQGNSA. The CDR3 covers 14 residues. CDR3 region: CASSSGLGVYGYTF. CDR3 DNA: TGTGCCAGCAGCTCAGGGCTAGGGGTTTATGGCTACACCTTC.

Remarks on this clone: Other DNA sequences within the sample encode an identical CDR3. CDR3 residues: CASSLDRRNEQFF. As DNA, the CDR3 is TGTGCCAGCAGTTTGGACAGGCGCAATGAGCAGTTCTTC. V usage is TRBV28 and J usage is TRBJ2-1, with 7 bases that match TRBD1. V shed 3 bases, J shed 6 bases, and the junction held 2 bases outside the gene matches. Germline-derived CDR1 and CDR2 are MDHEN and SYDVKM. This CDR3 region has 13 residues.

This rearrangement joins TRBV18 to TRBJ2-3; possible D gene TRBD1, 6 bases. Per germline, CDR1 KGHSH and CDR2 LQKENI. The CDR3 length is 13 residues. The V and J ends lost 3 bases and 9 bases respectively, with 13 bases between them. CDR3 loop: CASSPRTDRTQYF. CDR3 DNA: TGTGCCAGCTCACCGAGGACAGATAGGACGCAGTATTTT.

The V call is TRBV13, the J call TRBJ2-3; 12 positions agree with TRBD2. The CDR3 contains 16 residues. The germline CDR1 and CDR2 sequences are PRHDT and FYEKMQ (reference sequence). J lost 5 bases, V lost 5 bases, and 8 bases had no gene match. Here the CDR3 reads CASSHPTSGSLDTQYF. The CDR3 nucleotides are TGTGCCAGCAGCCACCCGACTAGCGGGAGTCTAGATACGCAGTATTTT.